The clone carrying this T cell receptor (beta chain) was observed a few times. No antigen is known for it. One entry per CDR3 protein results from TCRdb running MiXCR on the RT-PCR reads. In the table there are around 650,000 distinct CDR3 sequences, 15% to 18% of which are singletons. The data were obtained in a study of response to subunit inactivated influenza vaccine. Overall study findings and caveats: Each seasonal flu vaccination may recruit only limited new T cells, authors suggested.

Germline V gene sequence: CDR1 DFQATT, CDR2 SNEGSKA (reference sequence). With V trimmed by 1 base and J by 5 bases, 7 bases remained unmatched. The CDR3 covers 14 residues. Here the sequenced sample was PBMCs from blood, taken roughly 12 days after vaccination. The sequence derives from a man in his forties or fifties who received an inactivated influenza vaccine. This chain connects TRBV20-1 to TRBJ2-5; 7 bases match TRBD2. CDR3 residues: CSARGTSGGETQYF. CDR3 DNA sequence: TGCAGTGCTAGAGGGACTAGTGGAGGGGAGACCCAGTACTTC.